The source of this T cell receptor (beta chain) is a study of blood T cell repertoires in COVID-19. Study in general: Material from acute and convalescent COVID-19 was sourced from the United States, Italy and Spain.

The CDR3 covers 15 residues. V lost 0 bases and J lost 0, with 6 bases in between. CDR1 SGHAT and CDR2 FQNNGV come from the germline V gene. Original processing notes: Estimates of nucleated cell counts were drawn from the amplification of reference gene primers. Assay: immunoSEQ multiplex PCR; the TCRdb copy retains only in-frame clones and omits some. V and J calls and clone size are copied from that table; D and trimming were computed from the DNA. The data contain 400,000 to 550,000 clones, 87% of them singletons. Sequences were obtained from PBMCs or T cells enriched from blood (not recorded which). The chain recombines TRBV11-2 with TRBJ1-5; unclear D gene. This sequence was found in a woman aged 18 to 35 with acute COVID-19. CDR3 sequence reads: CASSLEAHSNQPQHF. Here the CDR3 DNA reads TGTGCCAGCAGCTTAGAGGCCCATAGCAATCAGCCCCAGCATTTT.